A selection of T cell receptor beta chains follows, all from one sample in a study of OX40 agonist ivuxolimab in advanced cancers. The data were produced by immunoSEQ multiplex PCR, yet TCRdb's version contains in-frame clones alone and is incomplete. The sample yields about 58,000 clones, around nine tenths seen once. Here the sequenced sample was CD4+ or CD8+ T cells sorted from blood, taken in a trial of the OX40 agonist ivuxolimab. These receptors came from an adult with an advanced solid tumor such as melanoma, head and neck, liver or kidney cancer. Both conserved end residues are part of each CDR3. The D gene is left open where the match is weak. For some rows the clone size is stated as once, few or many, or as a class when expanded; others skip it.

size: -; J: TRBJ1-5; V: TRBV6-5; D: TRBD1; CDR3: CASREGAERNQPQHF; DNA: TGTGCCAGCAGAGAGGGGGCGGAAAGAAATCAGCCCCAGCATTTT
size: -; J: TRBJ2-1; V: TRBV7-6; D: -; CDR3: CASSLVLDPNSYNEQFF; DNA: TGTGCCAGCAGCTTAGTCTTAGATCCGAACTCCTACAATGAGCAGTTCTTC
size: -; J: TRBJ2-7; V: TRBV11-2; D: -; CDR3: CASSLAGSDYEQYF; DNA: TGTGCCAGCAGCTTAGCGGGGTCGGACTACGAGCAGTACTTC
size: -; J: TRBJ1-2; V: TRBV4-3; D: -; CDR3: CASSQAGAGVYGYTF; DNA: TGCGCCAGCAGCCAAGCGGGGGCAGGGGTCTATGGCTACACCTTC
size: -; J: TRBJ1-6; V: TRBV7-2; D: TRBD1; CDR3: CASGTGLSPLHF; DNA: TGTGCCAGCGGGACAGGCCTTTCACCCCTCCACTTT
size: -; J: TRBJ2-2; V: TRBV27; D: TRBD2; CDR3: CASSLEGLAGGFWSGELFF; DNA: TGTGCCAGCAGTTTAGAGGGACTAGCGGGAGGTTTTTGGTCCGGGGAGCTGTTTTTT
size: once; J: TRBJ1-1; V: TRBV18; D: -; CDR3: CASSPPGINTEAFF; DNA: TGTGCCAGCTCACCACCAGGCATAAACACTGAAGCTTTCTTT
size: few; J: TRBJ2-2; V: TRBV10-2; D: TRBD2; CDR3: CASEKRGGKTGELFF; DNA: TGCGCCAGCGAGAAGCGGGGGGGTAAAACCGGGGAGCTGTTTTTT
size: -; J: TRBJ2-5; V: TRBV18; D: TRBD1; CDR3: CASSPGRGETQYF; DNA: TGTGCCAGCTCACCGGGCAGGGGGGAGACCCAGTACTTC
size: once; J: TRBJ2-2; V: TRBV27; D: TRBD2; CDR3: CASTSPGGAANTGELFF; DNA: TGTGCCAGCACCTCCCCCGGGGGGGCCGCAAACACCGGGGAGCTGTTTTTT
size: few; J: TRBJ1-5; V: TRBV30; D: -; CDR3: CAWSVQRGSNQPQHF; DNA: TGTGCCTGGAGTGTACAAAGGGGGAGCAATCAGCCCCAGCATTTT
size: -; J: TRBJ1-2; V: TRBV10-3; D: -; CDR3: CAISESGSNYGYTF; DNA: TGTGCCATCAGTGAGTCGGGGTCCAACTATGGCTACACCTTC
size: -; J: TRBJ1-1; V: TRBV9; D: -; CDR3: CASSVDFKMNTEAFF; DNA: TGTGCCAGCAGCGTAGACTTCAAGATGAACACTGAAGCTTTCTTT
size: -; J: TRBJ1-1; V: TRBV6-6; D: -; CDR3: CASSQLTGNTEAFF; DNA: TGTGCCAGCAGTCAGTTGACAGGGAACACTGAAGCTTTCTTT
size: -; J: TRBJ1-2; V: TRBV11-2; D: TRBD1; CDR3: CASSLGQGNYGYTF; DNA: TGTGCCAGCAGCTTGGGACAGGGGAACTATGGCTACACCTTC
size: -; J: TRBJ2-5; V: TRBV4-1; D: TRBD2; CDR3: CASSQVASGGGETQYF; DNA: TGCGCCAGCAGCCAAGTGGCTAGCGGGGGGGGAGAGACCCAGTACTTC
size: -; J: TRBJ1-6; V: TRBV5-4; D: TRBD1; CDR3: CASSRRTGEGSPLHF; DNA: TGTGCCAGCAGCCGAAGGACAGGGGAGGGTTCACCCCTCCACTTT
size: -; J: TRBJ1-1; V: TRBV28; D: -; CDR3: CASSSPWGNTEAFF; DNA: TGTGCCAGCAGTTCCCCATGGGGGAACACTGAAGCTTTCTTT
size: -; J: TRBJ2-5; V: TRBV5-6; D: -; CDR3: CASSLQETQYF; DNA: TGTGCCAGCAGCTTACAAGAGACCCAGTACTTC
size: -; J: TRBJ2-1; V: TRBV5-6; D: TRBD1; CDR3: CASSLGQGGEQFF; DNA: TGTGCCAGCAGCTTGGGACAGGGTGGTGAGCAGTTCTTC
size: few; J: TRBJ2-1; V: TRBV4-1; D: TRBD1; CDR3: CASSRGQAGGEQFF; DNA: TGCGCCAGCAGCCGAGGACAGGCAGGTGGTGAGCAGTTCTTC
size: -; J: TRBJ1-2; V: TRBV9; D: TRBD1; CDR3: CASSPRTGWNYGYTF; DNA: TGTGCCAGCAGCCCTAGGACAGGGTGGAACTATGGCTACACCTTC
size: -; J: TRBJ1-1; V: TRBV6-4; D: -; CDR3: CASGRELNTEAFF; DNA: TGTGCCAGCGGAAGGGAACTGAACACTGAAGCTTTCTTT
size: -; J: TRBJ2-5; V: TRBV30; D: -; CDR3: CAWSSQPRETQYF; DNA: TGTGCCTGGAGTTCCCAACCAAGAGAGACCCAGTACTTC
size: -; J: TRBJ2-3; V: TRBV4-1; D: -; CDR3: CASSQDHGGGTDTQYF; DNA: TGCGCCAGCAGCCAAGATCACGGAGGGGGCACAGATACGCAGTATTTT
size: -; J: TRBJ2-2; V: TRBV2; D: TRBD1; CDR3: CASNRGSNTGELFF; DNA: TGTGCCAGCAACAGGGGGTCGAACACCGGGGAGCTGTTTTTT
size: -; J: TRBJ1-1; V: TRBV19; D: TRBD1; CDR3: CATGQGGDTEAFF; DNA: TGTGCCACCGGACAGGGTGGGGACACTGAAGCTTTCTTT